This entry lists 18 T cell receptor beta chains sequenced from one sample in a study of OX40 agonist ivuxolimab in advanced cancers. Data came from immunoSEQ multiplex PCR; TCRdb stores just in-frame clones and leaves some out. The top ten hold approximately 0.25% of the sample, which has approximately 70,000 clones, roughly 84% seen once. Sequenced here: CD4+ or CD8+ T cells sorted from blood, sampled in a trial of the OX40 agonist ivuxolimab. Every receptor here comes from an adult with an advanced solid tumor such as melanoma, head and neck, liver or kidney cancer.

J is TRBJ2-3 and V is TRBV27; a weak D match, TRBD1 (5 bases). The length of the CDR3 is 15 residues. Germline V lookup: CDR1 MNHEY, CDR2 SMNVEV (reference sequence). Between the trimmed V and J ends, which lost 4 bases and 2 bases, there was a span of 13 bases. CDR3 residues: CASSYRSGSTDTQYF. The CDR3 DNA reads TGTGCCAGCAGTTACCGCTCAGGGTCCACAGATACGCAGTATTTT.

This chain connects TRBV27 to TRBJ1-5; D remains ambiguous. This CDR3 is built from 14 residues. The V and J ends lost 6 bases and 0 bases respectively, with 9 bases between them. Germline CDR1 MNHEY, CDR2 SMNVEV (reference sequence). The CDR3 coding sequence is TGTGCCAGCAGCTATGGGTATAGCAATCAGCCCCAGCATTTT. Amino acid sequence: CASSYGYSNQPQHF.

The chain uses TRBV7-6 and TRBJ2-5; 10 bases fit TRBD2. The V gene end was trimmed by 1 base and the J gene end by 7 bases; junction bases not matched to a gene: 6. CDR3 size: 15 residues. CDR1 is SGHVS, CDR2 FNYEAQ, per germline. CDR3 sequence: CASSLGSGRATTQYF. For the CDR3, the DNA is TGTGCCAGCAGCTTAGGCAGCGGGAGGGCGACGACCCAGTACTTC. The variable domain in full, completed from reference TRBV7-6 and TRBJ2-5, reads GAGVSQSPRYKVTKRGQDVALRCDPISGHVSLYWYRQALGQGPEFLTYFNYEAQQDKSGLPNDRFSAERPEGSISTLTIQRTEQRDSAMYRCASSLGSGRATTQYFGPGTRLLVL.

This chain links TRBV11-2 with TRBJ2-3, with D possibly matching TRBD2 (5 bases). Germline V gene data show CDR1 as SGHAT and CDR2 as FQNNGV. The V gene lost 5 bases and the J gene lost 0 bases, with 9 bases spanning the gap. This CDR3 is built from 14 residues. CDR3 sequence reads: CASSQSGSTDTQYF. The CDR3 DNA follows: TGTGCCAGCAGCCAATCGGGGAGCACAGATACGCAGTATTTT.

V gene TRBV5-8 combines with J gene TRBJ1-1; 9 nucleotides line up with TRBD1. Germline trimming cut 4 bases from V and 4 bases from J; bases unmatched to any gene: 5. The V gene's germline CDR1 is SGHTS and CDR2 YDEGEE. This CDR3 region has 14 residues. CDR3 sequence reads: CASSTWTGVTEAFF. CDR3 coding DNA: TGTGCCAGCAGCACCTGGACAGGGGTCACTGAAGCTTTCTTT.

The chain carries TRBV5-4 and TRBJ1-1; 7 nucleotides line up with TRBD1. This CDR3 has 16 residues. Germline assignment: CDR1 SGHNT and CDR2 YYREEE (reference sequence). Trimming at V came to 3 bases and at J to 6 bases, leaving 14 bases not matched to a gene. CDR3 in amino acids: CASSSTGFSFIAEAFF. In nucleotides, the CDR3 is TGTGCCAGCAGCTCGACAGGGTTCTCATTTATCGCTGAAGCTTTCTTT.

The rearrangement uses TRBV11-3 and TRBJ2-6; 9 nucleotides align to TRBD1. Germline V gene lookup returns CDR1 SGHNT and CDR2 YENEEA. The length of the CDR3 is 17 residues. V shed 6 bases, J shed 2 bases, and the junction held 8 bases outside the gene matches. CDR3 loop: CASRRGTGSTGANVLTF. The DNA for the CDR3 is TGTGCCAGCAGGCGCGGGACAGGGAGTACTGGGGCCAACGTCCTGACTTTC. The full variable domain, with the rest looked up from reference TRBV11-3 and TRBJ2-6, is EAGVVQSPRYKIIEKKQPVAFWCNPISGHNTLYWYLQNLGQGPELLIRYENEEAVDDSQLPKDRFSAERLKGVDSTLKIQPAELGDSAVYLCASRRGTGSTGANVLTFGAGSRLTVL.

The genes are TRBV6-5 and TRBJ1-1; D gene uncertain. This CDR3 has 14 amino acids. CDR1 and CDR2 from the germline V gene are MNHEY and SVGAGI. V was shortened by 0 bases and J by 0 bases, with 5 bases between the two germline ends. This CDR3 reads CASSYSHMNTEAFF. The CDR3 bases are TGTGCCAGCAGTTACTCGCACATGAACACTGAAGCTTTCTTT.

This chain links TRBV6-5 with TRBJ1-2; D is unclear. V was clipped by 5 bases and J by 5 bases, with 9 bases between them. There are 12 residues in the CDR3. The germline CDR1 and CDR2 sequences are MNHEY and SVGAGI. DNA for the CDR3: TGTGCCAGCAGTGCCGGGCAGTATGGCTACACCTTC. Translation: CASSAGQYGYTF.

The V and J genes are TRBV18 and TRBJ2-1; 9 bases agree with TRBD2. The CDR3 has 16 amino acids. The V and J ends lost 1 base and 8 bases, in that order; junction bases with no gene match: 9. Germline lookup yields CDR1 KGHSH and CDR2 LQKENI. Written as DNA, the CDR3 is TGTGCCAGCTCACCACAGGAGACTAGCGGAGGGGATGAGCAGTTCTTC. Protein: CASSPQETSGGDEQFF. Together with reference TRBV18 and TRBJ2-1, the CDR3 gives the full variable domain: NAGVMQNPRHLVRRRGQEARLRCSPMKGHSHVYWYRQLPEEGLKFMVYLQKENIIDESGMPKERFSAEFPKEGPSILRIQQVVRGDSAAYFCASSPQETSGGDEQFFGPGTRLTVL.

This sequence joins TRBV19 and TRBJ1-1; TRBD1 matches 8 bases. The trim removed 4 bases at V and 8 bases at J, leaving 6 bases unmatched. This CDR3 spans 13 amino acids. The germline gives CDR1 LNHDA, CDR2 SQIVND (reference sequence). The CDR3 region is CASSTRTGLEAFF. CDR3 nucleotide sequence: TGTGCCAGTAGTACCCGGACAGGGTTGGAAGCTTTCTTT.

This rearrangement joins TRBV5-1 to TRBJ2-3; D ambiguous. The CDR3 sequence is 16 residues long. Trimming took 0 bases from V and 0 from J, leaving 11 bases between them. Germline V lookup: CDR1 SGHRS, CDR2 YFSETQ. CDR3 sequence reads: CASSLGSGHSTDTQYF. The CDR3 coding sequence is TGCGCCAGCAGCTTGGGGTCAGGCCATAGCACAGATACGCAGTATTTT.

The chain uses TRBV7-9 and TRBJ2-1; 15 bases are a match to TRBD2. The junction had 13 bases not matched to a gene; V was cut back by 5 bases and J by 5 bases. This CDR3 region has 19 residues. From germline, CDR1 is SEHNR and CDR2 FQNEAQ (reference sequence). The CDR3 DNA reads TGTGCCAGCAGCCCCCAAGGACTAGCGGGAGGGAGAAACCACAATGAGCAGTTCTTC. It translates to CASSPQGLAGGRNHNEQFF.

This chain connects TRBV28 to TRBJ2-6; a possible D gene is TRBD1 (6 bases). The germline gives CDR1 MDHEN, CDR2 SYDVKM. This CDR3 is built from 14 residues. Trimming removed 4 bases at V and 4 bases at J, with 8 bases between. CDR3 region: CASSSGAGANVLTF. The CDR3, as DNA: TGTGCCAGCAGTTCAGGGGCCGGGGCCAACGTCCTGACTTTC.

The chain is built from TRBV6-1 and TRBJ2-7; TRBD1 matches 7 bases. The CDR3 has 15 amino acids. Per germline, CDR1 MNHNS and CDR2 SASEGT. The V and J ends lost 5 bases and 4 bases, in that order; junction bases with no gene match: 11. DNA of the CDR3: TGTGCCAGCAGTAACCCGACAGGGTACCAATACGAGCAGTACTTC. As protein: CASSNPTGYQYEQYF.

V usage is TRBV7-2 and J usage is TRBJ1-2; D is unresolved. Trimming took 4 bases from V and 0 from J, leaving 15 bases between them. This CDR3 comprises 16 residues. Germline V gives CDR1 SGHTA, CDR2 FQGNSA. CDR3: CASSSTSNAPNYGYTF. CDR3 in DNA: TGTGCCAGCAGCTCAACTTCTAACGCCCCTAACTATGGCTACACCTTC.

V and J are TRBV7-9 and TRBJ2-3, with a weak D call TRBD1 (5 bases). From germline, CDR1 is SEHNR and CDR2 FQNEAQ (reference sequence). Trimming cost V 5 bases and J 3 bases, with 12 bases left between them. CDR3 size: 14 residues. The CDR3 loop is CASSASRQTDTQYF. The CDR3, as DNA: TGTGCCAGCAGCGCCAGCCGACAGACAGATACGCAGTATTTT.

The CDR3: CASSTDTNTEAFF. Written as DNA, the CDR3 is TGTGCCAGCAGCACAGACACGAACACTGAAGCTTTCTTT. This chain uses TRBV9 with TRBJ1-1; D uncertain. The CDR3 loop spans 13 amino acids. The germline V gene has CDR1 SGDLS and CDR2 YYNGEE. V lost 4 bases to trimming and J lost 1 base, with 8 bases between them.